This T cell receptor beta chain comes out of a study of T-cell reconstitution after alpha-beta-depleted transplantation in children. Study results and limitations: Where alpha-beta T cells came from about two months after transplant was reportedly several hundred expanded graft clones.

Unique molecular identifiers were built into the TCRbeta library. TCRdb analysed the PCR reads with MiXCR anew, one entry per CDR3 protein. Of approximately 170,000 distinct CDR3 sequences listed, 11% are singletons. This clonotype was recorded many times. The antigen remains unidentified. The V and J ends lost 3 bases and 6 bases respectively, with 2 bases between them. Per the germline V gene, CDR1 is MDHEN and CDR2 is SYDVKM. This CDR3 spans 11 amino acids. The sequence came from a boy aged 2 to 10 with acute myeloid leukemia, due to receive a stem cell transplant. The genes are TRBV28 and TRBJ2-2; no reliable D call. Sequenced material: PBMCs, taken before TCRalphabeta/CD19-depleted stem cell transplant. The CDR3 loop is CASSFSGELFF. The DNA for the CDR3 is TGTGCCAGCAGTTTCTCCGGGGAGCTGTTTTTT.